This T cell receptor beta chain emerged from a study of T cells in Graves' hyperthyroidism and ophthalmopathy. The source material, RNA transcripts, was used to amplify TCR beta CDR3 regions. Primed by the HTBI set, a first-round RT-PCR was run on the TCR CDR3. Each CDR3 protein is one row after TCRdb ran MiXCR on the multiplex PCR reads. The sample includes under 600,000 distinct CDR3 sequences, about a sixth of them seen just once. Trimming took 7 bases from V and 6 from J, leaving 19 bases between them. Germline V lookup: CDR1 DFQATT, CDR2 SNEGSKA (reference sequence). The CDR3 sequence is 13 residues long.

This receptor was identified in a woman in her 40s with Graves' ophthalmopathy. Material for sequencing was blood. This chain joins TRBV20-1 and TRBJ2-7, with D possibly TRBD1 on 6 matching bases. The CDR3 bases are TGCAGTGGGCGTGACAGGAGATTCGGCGAGCAGTACTTC. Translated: CSGRDRRFGEQYF.